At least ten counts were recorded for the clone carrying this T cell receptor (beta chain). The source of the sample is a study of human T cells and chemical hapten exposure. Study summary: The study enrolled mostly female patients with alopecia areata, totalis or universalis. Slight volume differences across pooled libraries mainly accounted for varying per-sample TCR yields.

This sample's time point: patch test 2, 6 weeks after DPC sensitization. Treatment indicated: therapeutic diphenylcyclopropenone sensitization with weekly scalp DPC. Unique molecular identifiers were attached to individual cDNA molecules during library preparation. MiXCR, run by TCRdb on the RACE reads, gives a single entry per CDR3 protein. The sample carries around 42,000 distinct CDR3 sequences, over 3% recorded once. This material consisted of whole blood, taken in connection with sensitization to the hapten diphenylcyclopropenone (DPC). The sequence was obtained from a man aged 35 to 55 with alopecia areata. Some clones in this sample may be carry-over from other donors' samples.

CDR3 region: CASRLTGIPRELFF. The CDR3 DNA follows: TGTGCCAGCAGGCTGACAGGGATCCCCAGGGAGCTGTTTTTT. V is TRBV6-5 and J is TRBJ2-2; 7 bases agree with TRBD1. CDR3 length: 14 residues. J was trimmed by 9 bases and V by 6 bases; bases with no gene match: 10. Per germline, CDR1 MNHEY and CDR2 SVGAGI.